The 18 T cell receptor beta chains below all came from one sample that was sequenced in a study of blood T cell repertoires in COVID-19. TCRdb keeps only in-frame clones here, not all; method: immunoSEQ multiplex PCR. The sample lists 110,000 or so clones; 85% to 90% were seen once. The sequenced sample consisted of peripheral blood. The receptors here all came from a woman aged 50 to 65 with acute or convalescent COVID-19.

This clone was observed once. The chain joins TRBV19 to TRBJ2-5; 7 bases are a match to TRBD1. Germline values: CDR1 LNHDA, CDR2 SQIVND (reference sequence). The CDR3 totals 15 residues. V was pared by 6 bases and J by 0 bases, with 7 bases of the junction left unmatched. The CDR3 is CASREGARYQETQYF. The CDR3 DNA is TGTGCCAGTAGAGAGGGGGCCAGGTACCAAGAGACCCAGTACTTC.

V gene TRBV6-2 or TRBV6-3 combines with J gene TRBJ2-2; TRBD2 agrees at 8 bases. The germline gives CDR1 MNHEY, CDR2 SVGEGT. The ends lost 5 bases at V and 5 bases at J; junction bases unmatched: 10. This CDR3 region has 16 residues. The CDR3 DNA sequence: TGTGCCAGCAGTGACCCCGGGACTAGGGGTACCGGGGAGCTGTTTTTT. The encoded protein is CASSDPGTRGTGELFF.

The chain has TRBV6-5 and TRBJ2-1; 13 nucleotides match TRBD2. Looked up from germline, CDR1 is MNHEY and CDR2 is SVGAGI. The CDR3 has 15 amino acids. The trim removed 5 bases at V and 7 bases at J, leaving 5 bases unmatched. Written as DNA, the CDR3 is TGTGCCAGCAGTCCCGGGACTAGCGGGAAGAATGAGCAGTTCTTC. Protein: CASSPGTSGKNEQFF.

The rearrangement uses TRBV30 and TRBJ1-1, with D possibly being TRBD1 (5 bases). Trimming pared 3 bases from V and 6 bases from J, leaving 11 bases between. The CDR3 has 12 residues. Per the germline V gene, CDR1 is GTSNPN and CDR2 is SVGIG (reference sequence). CDR3: CAWSRDSSEAFF. The CDR3 DNA reads TGTGCCTGGAGCCGAGACAGTTCTGAAGCTTTCTTT.

The J gene is TRBJ1-6, the V gene TRBV25-1, with D unresolved. CDR3 length: 13 amino acids. V dropped 7 bases and J dropped 6 bases, with 10 bases sitting between them. Germline CDR1 and CDR2: MGHDK and SYGVNS. In nucleotides, the CDR3 is TGTGCCAGCACCGGACTGACTAATTCACCCCTCCACTTT. It encodes CASTGLTNSPLHF.

The V and J genes are TRBV30 and TRBJ1-1, with a possible D match to TRBD1 (5 bases). Looked up from germline, CDR1 is GTSNPN and CDR2 is SVGIG (reference sequence). The CDR3 consists of 13 residues. V was trimmed by 2 bases and J by 3 bases, leaving 10 bases between them. The CDR3 loop is CAWSSLGDTEAFF. CDR3 nucleotide sequence: TGTGCCTGGAGTTCTCTAGGGGACACTGAAGCTTTCTTT.

The rearrangement joins TRBV6-5 to TRBJ2-1; tentatively, D is TRBD1 (6 bases). Per germline, CDR1 MNHEY and CDR2 SVGAGI. CDR3 length equals 13 residues. The V gene lost 5 bases and the J gene lost 5 bases, with 10 bases spanning the gap. CDR3 amino acids: CASSLTGHNEQFF. The CDR3 DNA is TGTGCCAGCAGTCTGACAGGACACAATGAGCAGTTCTTC.

V usage is TRBV4-1 and J usage is TRBJ2-2; 7 bases map to TRBD2. The V gene end was trimmed by 0 bases and the J gene end by 3 bases; junction bases not matched to a gene: 4. The germline V gene has CDR1 MGHRA and CDR2 YSYEKL. The CDR3 has 16 amino acids. As DNA, the CDR3 is TGCGCCAGCAGCCAAGAAGGCGGGAGCTACACCGGGGAGCTGTTTTTT. This gives the protein CASSQEGGSYTGELFF.

In its sample, this clone was seen once. CDR3 in amino acids: CASSNLPGQENTEAFF. Here the CDR3 DNA reads TGTGCCAGTAGTAACCTACCGGGACAGGAGAACACTGAAGCTTTCTTT. The rearrangement joins TRBV19 to TRBJ1-1; 8 nucleotides agree with TRBD1. After removal of 4 bases from V and 1 base from J, the junction contained 8 bases not matched to a gene. CDR1 and CDR2 from the germline V gene are LNHDA and SQIVND (reference sequence). The CDR3 totals 16 residues.

This clone was found once. The chain has TRBV7-2 and TRBJ2-2, with a weak D call TRBD1 (5 bases). Trimming left V 5 bases short and J 7 bases short, with 17 bases between. Germline loops: CDR1 SGHTA, CDR2 FQGNSA. CDR3 length: 15 amino acids. The CDR3, as DNA: TGTGCCAGCAGCCCCAGGGTCTGGGGAAACGGGGAGCTGTTTTTT. Its translation is CASSPRVWGNGELFF.

The chain employs TRBV19 and TRBJ1-2; 12 bases are shared with TRBD1. Looked up from germline, CDR1 is LNHDA and CDR2 is SQIVND (reference sequence). This CDR3 contains 15 residues. V lost 5 bases and J lost 6; bases outside the gene matches: 7. The CDR3 region is CASSETGTGGDGYTF. CDR3 DNA sequence: TGTGCCAGTAGTGAAACCGGGACAGGGGGCGATGGCTACACCTTC.

J is TRBJ1-2 and V is TRBV24-1, with 9 nucleotides matching TRBD1. The CDR3 totals 16 residues. CDR1 is KGHDR and CDR2 is SFDVKD in the germline V gene. V shed 4 bases and J 4 bases; nucleotides not matched to a gene: 9. CDR3 nucleotide sequence: TGTGCCACCAGTGACCCAGGGACAGGGTCGAGCTATGGCTACACCTTC. This gives the protein CATSDPGTGSSYGYTF.

The chain recombines TRBV7-8 with TRBJ1-1, with D tentatively TRBD1 (5 bases). This CDR3 is 19 amino acids long. Germline CDR1 reads SGHVS; CDR2 reads FQNEAQ. With 5 bases removed from V and 0 bases from J, the gap between germline ends came to 25 bases. The CDR3 sequence: CASSVNSEGRTEMNTEAFF. The CDR3 nucleotides are TGTGCCAGCAGCGTGAACTCGGAGGGGCGGACCGAAATGAACACTGAAGCTTTCTTT.

J is TRBJ2-7 and V is TRBV7-8; TRBD1 agrees at 10 bases. From germline, CDR1 is SGHVS and CDR2 FQNEAQ. The CDR3 covers 16 residues. Trimming took 4 bases from V and 1 from J; bases not matched to a gene: 7. In nucleotides, the CDR3 is TGTGCCAGCAGCTCAGCCCCGGGACAGGGGTCCTACGAGCAGTACTTC. Encoded protein: CASSSAPGQGSYEQYF.

The V and J genes are TRBV18 and TRBJ1-2; 9 positions agree with TRBD1. CDR1 KGHSH and CDR2 LQKENI come from the germline V gene. CDR3 length equals 13 residues. J gave up 8 bases and V 3 bases, and 4 bases lay outside the gene matches. The CDR3 sequence is CASSPPTGGGYTF. Written as DNA, the CDR3 is TGTGCCAGCTCACCGCCGACAGGGGGAGGCTACACCTTC.

V and J are TRBV3-1 (or the pseudogene TRBV3-2) and TRBJ2-7; TRBD2 might be the D (6 bases). V was cut by 0 bases and J by 3 bases, with 9 bases left in between. Germline lookup yields CDR1 LGHDT and CDR2 YNNKEL (reference sequence). The CDR3 spans 14 residues. CDR3 protein: CASSQDGGLYEQYF. CDR3 nucleotides: TGTGCCAGCAGCCAAGACGGGGGACTCTACGAGCAGTACTTC.

The V call is TRBV18, the J call TRBJ1-2; no firm D call. CDR3 length equals 14 residues. V lost 2 bases, J lost 2 bases, and 9 bases lay in between. Germline loops: CDR1 KGHSH, CDR2 LQKENI. The CDR3 DNA reads TGTGCCAGCTCACCAATTGAGGGAAACTATGGCTACACCTTC. Protein: CASSPIEGNYGYTF.

The chain recombines TRBV7-2 with TRBJ1-3, with unresolved D. Germline CDR1 reads SGHTA; CDR2 reads FQGNSA. The CDR3 is made up of 15 amino acids. The V end lost 5 bases, the J end lost 0 bases, and 11 bases lay between the germline ends. CDR3 protein: CASSPDSTSGNTIYF. CDR3 nucleotide sequence: TGTGCCAGCAGCCCCGACTCTACCTCTGGAAACACCATATATTTT.